This T cell receptor beta chain was identified in a study of blood T cell repertoires in COVID-19 (TCRdb year 2020). Study-level background: Collaborator samples came from the United States, Italy and Spain and covered acute and convalescent phases of COVID-19. Where HLA class I and class II types were available, the types were taken from metadata supplied by the sample provider, not from assay-based typing. The samples were drawn from two sources: the first 160 participants of the ongoing ImmuneRACE study, and 1,000 to 1,500 subjects contributed by 6 global collaborators. The repertoires were released in a freely available public database intended as a resource for research on the immune response to SARS-CoV-2. The prospective study material was composed of cDNA or gDNA derived from T cells, B-cell-depleted T cells, or PBMCs. Nearly every sample came with metadata listing a de-identified subject ID, COVID-19 status, age in years and sex. Deeply sampled blood TCRbeta repertoires from subjects exposed to, actively infected with, or recovered from COVID-19 were included in the dataset. Paper-wide results and their limitations: The quantity of clinical and demographic metadata differed by source and by participant and was supplied without curation.

As to this clone: Its specific antigen is unknown. No clone much larger than this one lies a single base away; base qualities are absent.

The germline V gene gives CDR1 as SGDLS and CDR2 as YYNGEE. V is pruned by 0 bases and J by 7 bases, leaving 7 bases of the junction without a gene match. The CDR3 numbers 15 residues from cysteine through phenylalanine. The retained sequence is limited to the CDR3, 45 bases, with the frame set at the first base. Enrolling through a virtual design, the prospective study's participants ranged in age from roughly 18 to 89 years and lived across roughly 24 United States geographic areas. In the prospective study, participants were assigned to cohorts based on the clinical history participants reported in a screening survey and a study questionnaire. ImmuneRACE Cohort 3 recovered participants were defined by two consecutive negative NP/OP PCR tests, healthcare professional clearance, or symptom resolution. In the prospective study, mobile phlebotomists collected whole blood, serum and a nasopharyngeal or oropharyngeal swab from each participant. Prospective study participants could optionally give additional blood draws and questionnaires over a 2-month period. Before DNA extraction, blood samples from the prospective study were shipped at room temperature or frozen.

The immunoSEQ Assay, a bias-controlled multiplex PCR, was used to amplify TCRbeta CDR3 regions from genomic DNA. Per the source publication's procedure: The number of nucleated cells in each sample was estimated by amplification of reference gene primers within the assay. To quantify the absolute abundance of each unique TCRbeta CDR3 rearrangement, sequence reads were collapsed and filtered. Productive Simpson clonality was computed per sample as the square root of Simpson's diversity index over productive rearrangements. Sourced from immuneACCESS, this table was stored by TCRdb with only in-frame sequences that have V and J called. A share of the clones is absent; for the studies checked, an unresolved V gene accounts for under half, and the remainder has no known explanation. V and J calls and clone size are those listed in that table; D and trimming were worked out from the DNA. The sample has fewer than 350,000 clones on record, under 90% of them singletons. The ten largest clonotypes hold 1.7% of the sample.

The sequenced material came from PBMCs or T cells enriched from blood (not recorded which). This receptor was identified in a woman aged 40 to 55 who had recovered from COVID-19. The sequence is built from TRBV9 and TRBJ2-7; 10 of the junction bases match TRBD1. The DNA is TGTGCCAGCAGCGTAGTGAGACAGGGGGCGGGAGAGCAGTACTTC. It codes for CASSVVRQGAGEQYF.